This T cell receptor beta chain was sequenced for a study of PD-1 blockade in mismatch repair-deficient tumors. Overall study: All were previously treated, progressing patients with 12 mismatch repair-deficient cancer types. The study's findings and limits: Tumor-resident clones, often undetectable pretreatment in blood, expanded then contracted after pembrolizumab.

Produced via immunoSEQ multiplex PCR; TCRdb's table is partial and in-frame only. The sample records roughly 120,000 clones, more than 70% being singletons. CDR1 and CDR2 (germline): WSHSY, SAAADI. Trimming stripped 3 bases from V and 0 bases from J, with 12 bases between. The CDR3 runs 15 residues. A note on this clone: Its antigen remains unknown.

The chain recombines TRBV10-2 with TRBJ2-7; no clear D gene. This receptor was obtained from an adult with mismatch repair-deficient cancer. The starting material was peripheral blood, obtained approximately 70 weeks after starting pembrolizumab. Here the CDR3 reads CASSEETDLSYEQYF. In DNA form, the CDR3 reads TGCGCCAGCAGTGAAGAGACGGACCTCTCCTACGAGCAGTACTTC.